What follows are 18 T cell receptor beta chains derived from one specimen sequenced in a study of CXCR3-negative and CXCR3-positive naive CD8 T cells (dated by TCRdb to the late 2010s). These TCRs are of unknown antigen specificity. Sequencing relied on a NextSeq 550. The Human TCR Profiling Kit (MiLaboratory) was used to make UMI-labeled 5' RACE TRB cDNA libraries. Reads reprocessed by TCRdb are summarized as one entry per CDR3 protein sequence, and DNA is absent. This sample's table lists over 150,000 distinct CDR3 sequences. About 0.48% of the sample rests with the top ten. Results the study describes overall, beyond this receptor: Compared with CXCR3-negative naive cells, CXCR3-positive naive cells had TRB CDR3s with higher hydrophobicity (lower Kidera factor 4), lower energy, and higher strength and volume indices.

Material for sequencing was naive CXCR3+ CD8+ T cells from blood. In the paper's terms, the cell subset or site label means: CD45RO-CCR7+CD27+CD95- naive CD8+ T cells expressing CXCR3 (TNR3+). The source of these receptors is a human donor in good health. Some clones in this sample may be carry-over from other donors' samples.

The V call is TRBV21-1, the J call TRBJ2-7; without DNA, the TCRdb call of TRBD1 cannot be checked. TRBV21-1 is a pseudogene locus. The CDR3 is made up of 14 amino acids. The CDR3 is CASSARTVRLEQYF.

The chain uses TRBV27 and TRBJ2-1; the D call of TRBD2 rests on TCRdb alone, since no DNA is present to check it. CDR3 length: 18 amino acids. Germline V CDR1 and CDR2: MNHEY, SMNVEV (reference sequence). CDR3 amino acids: CTSSFPSGEYFSYNEQFF.

The chain links TRBV4-3 to TRBJ2-7; TCRdb designates TRBD1, a call that cannot be tested without DNA. The germline V gene has CDR1 LGHNA and CDR2 YSLEER. The CDR3 loop spans 15 amino acids. CDR3 loop: CASSQARGYSYEQYF.

The V and J genes are TRBV7-6 and TRBJ2-2; TCRdb outputs TRBD1, but without DNA this stays unchecked. The CDR3 runs to 12 residues. In germline, CDR1 is SGHVS, CDR2 FNYEAQ. This CDR3 reads CASSSRGGELFF.

The chain recombines TRBV7-9 with TRBJ2-5; TCRdb returns TRBD1, unconfirmable since there is no DNA. The CDR3 consists of 16 residues. Germline CDR1 and CDR2: SEHNR and FQNEAQ (reference sequence). Here the CDR3 reads CASSFPPGTPKETQYF.

The chain is built from TRBV4-1 and TRBJ2-7; the TCRdb call, TRBD2, lacks DNA for checking. CDR1 and CDR2 (germline): MGHRA, YSYEKL. This CDR3 spans 18 amino acids. CDR3 residues: CASSQVISGGASSYEQYF.

CDR3 region: CASSWADEQYF. The gene calls are TRBV19 and TRBJ2-7; TCRdb returns TRBD1, unconfirmable since there is no DNA. CDR3 length: 11 residues. Germline lookup yields CDR1 LNHDA and CDR2 SQIVND (reference sequence).

The chain combines TRBV28 with TRBJ2-5. Germline V lookup: CDR1 MDHEN, CDR2 SYDVKM. This CDR3 is built from 12 residues. The CDR3 sequence: CASGRIQETQYF.

This chain links TRBV27 with TRBJ2-1. Germline loops: CDR1 MNHEY, CDR2 SMNVEV (reference sequence). This CDR3 contains 16 residues. Here the CDR3 reads CASSPVQVGSYNEQFF.

The chain combines TRBV7-9 with TRBJ2-1; TCRdb returns TRBD1, unconfirmable since there is no DNA. Germline loops: CDR1 SEHNR, CDR2 FQNEAQ (reference sequence). There are 21 residues in the CDR3. The CDR3 is CASIFPKGRGQGRGQFDEQFF.

This rearrangement joins TRBV5-1 to TRBJ1-2; the D gene TCRdb calls, TRBD1, cannot be checked with no DNA. CDR3 size: 14 residues. Germline CDR1 is SGHRS and CDR2 is YFSETQ. CDR3 amino acids: CASGETGSNYGYTF.

The chain joins TRBV12-5 to TRBJ2-1; TCRdb proposes TRBD2, but this gene call is untestable without DNA. The CDR3 length is 18 residues. Looked up from germline, CDR1 is LGHNT and CDR2 is FRNRAP. CDR3 region: CASGLVPGRAFRPNEQFF.

The chain links TRBV7-6 to TRBJ2-7; TCRdb proposes TRBD2, but this gene call is untestable without DNA. The germline V gene has CDR1 SGHVS and CDR2 FNYEAQ. The CDR3 runs to 13 residues. The CDR3 reads CASSRGEGYEQYF.

The chain couples TRBV6-5 to TRBJ1-2; TCRdb's D call of TRBD1 is untestable without DNA. The CDR3 is 15 amino acids. The V gene's germline CDR1 is MNHEY and CDR2 SVGAGI. CDR3: CASSSTPGQKYGYTF.

This rearrangement joins TRBV6-5 to TRBJ2-1; TCRdb reports TRBD2, a call that lacks DNA to check it against. This CDR3 contains 15 residues. Germline assignment: CDR1 MNHEY and CDR2 SVGAGI. CDR3 in amino acids: CASSPTSGSMSEQFF.

The V and J genes are TRBV28 and TRBJ2-7; TCRdb gives TRBD1 as the D gene, but with no DNA this cannot be confirmed. CDR1 and CDR2 (germline): MDHEN, SYDVKM. CDR3 size: 15 residues. The CDR3 region is CASSIWTGGSYEQYF.

V is TRBV12-3 or TRBV12-4 and J is TRBJ2-2. The CDR3 extends over 12 amino acids. The CDR3 sequence is CASTEHTGELFF.

The genes are TRBV6-5 and TRBJ1-2; the D gene TCRdb calls, TRBD1, cannot be checked with no DNA. Germline V gene data show CDR1 as MNHEY and CDR2 as SVGAGI. The CDR3 runs to 16 residues. CDR3 loop: CASSYLTGIFVYGYTF.